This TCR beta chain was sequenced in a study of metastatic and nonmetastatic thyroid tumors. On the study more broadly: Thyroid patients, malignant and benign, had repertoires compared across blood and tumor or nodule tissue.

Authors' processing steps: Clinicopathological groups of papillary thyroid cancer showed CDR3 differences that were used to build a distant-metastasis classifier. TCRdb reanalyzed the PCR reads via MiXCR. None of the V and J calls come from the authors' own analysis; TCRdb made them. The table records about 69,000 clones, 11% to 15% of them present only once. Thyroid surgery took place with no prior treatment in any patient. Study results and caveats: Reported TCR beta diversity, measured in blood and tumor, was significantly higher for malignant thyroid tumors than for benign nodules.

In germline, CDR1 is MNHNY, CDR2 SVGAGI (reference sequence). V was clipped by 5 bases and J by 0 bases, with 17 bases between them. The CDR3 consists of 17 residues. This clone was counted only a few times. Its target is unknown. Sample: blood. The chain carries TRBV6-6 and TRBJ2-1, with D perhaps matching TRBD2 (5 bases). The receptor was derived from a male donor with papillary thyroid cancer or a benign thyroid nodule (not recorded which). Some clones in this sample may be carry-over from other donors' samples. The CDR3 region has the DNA TGTGCCAGCAGTCCACCAATGGGAGCGGTCTCCTACAATGAGCAGTTCTTC. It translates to CASSPPMGAVSYNEQFF.